The entry below describes one T cell receptor beta chain. Its antigen is not yet known. There are no base qualities to consult, and no much larger clone falls within one base. The sample comes from a study of response to subunit inactivated influenza vaccine (dated by TCRdb to 2017 to 2018). With regard to the full study: Deep quantitative T cell receptor repertoire profiling was used in the study to track responses to a trivalent subunit inactivated influenza vaccine. The paper as a whole reports these results and caveats: It was suggested by the authors that each seasonal influenza vaccination may recruit only a limited number of new T cells.

The receptor library was made with RT-PCR. The run used an Illumina HiSeq 2500. In TCRdb, the public reads were trimmed at Q25 with fastp and aligned with MiXCR, with productive beta chains retained. Each record represents a unique CDR3 protein, reported with the most common genes and DNA among its rows. Recorded for this sample are hundreds of thousands of distinct CDR3 sequences; approximately 15% of them occurred a single time. 7.6% of the sample comes from the top ten. CDR1 is given as SGHRS and CDR2 as YFSETQ, both from the germline V gene. From its cysteine to its phenylalanine, the CDR3 spans 17 amino acids. Left in the record is the CDR3 DNA by itself, 51 bases read in frame from the first base. The V and J ends are trimmed by 0 bases and 3 bases, leaving 15 bases between them.

The V and J segments used are TRBV5-1 and TRBJ2-2; 6 matching bases give a weak D call of TRBD1. Source: PBMCs from blood, taken about 14 days before vaccination. This sequence was found in a man aged 50 to 60 who received an inactivated influenza vaccine. Donor details come from another sample of the same person, matched by shared clones. The sequenced DNA: TGCGCCAGCAGCTTGGAGTCCAGGGGAGTCGACACCGGGGAGCTGTTTTTT. Protein translation: CASSLESRGVDTGELFF.